A selection of T cell receptor beta chains follows, all from one sample in a study of cytomegalovirus exposure and HLA in healthy donors. Sequencing was performed with immunoSEQ multiplex PCR; in TCRdb, only in-frame clones are kept and a portion is missing. The table has 80,000 to 100,000 clones, around 80% seen once. The sample was PBMCs. The receptor set was obtained from a man aged 40-49 years in good health and CMV-seronegative. CDR3s include the opening cysteine and the closing phenylalanine or tryptophan. A D gene is named only where the DNA matches it firmly. Expanded clones get a size class; other rows say once, few or many, or leave the size out.

V gene: TRBV27; D gene: -; clone size: -; J gene: TRBJ2-3; CDR3 DNA: TGTGCCAGCAGTTTCACCGGAGATACGCAGTATTTT; CDR3 protein: CASSFTGDTQYF
V gene: TRBV29-1; D gene: -; clone size: -; J gene: TRBJ1-2; CDR3 DNA: TGCAGCGTTGACGGGGGGGCGCAGGGCTACACCTTC; CDR3 protein: CSVDGGAQGYTF
V gene: TRBV9; D gene: TRBD1; clone size: once; J gene: TRBJ1-1; CDR3 DNA: TGTGCCAGCAGCAAGACAGGGAAGAACACTGAAGCTTTCTTT; CDR3 protein: CASSKTGKNTEAFF
V gene: TRBV25-1; D gene: -; clone size: -; J gene: TRBJ1-1; CDR3 DNA: TGTGCCAGCAGTGAATATGCGGGTCGTACTGAAGCTTTCTTT; CDR3 protein: CASSEYAGRTEAFF
V gene: TRBV12-2; D gene: -; clone size: -; J gene: TRBJ2-1; CDR3 DNA: TGTGCAAGTCGCTTAGAAGCAGGGGGCCGAATCTTC; CDR3 protein: CASRLEAGGRIF
V gene: TRBV29-1; D gene: -; clone size: few; J gene: TRBJ1-2; CDR3 DNA: TGCAGCTCCAGGGAATCCAACTATGGCTACACCTTC; CDR3 protein: CSSRESNYGYTF
V gene: TRBV2; D gene: TRBD1; clone size: -; J gene: TRBJ1-2; CDR3 DNA: TGTGCCACCGCGCGGAGGACAGGGGATGGCTACACCTTC; CDR3 protein: CATARRTGDGYTF
V gene: TRBV19; D gene: TRBD1; clone size: -; J gene: TRBJ1-6; CDR3 DNA: TGTGCCAGTTCTCCCGGGACAGGGACCTCACCCCTCCACTTT; CDR3 protein: CASSPGTGTSPLHF
V gene: TRBV11-1; D gene: -; clone size: -; J gene: TRBJ2-5; CDR3 DNA: TGTGCCAGCAGCTTTGGGTCAGGAGAGACCCAGTACTTC; CDR3 protein: CASSFGSGETQYF
V gene: TRBV13; D gene: -; clone size: -; J gene: TRBJ2-1; CDR3 DNA: TGTGCCAGCAGCACAGAGGCGGGGCGGTTCAATGAGCAGTTCTTC; CDR3 protein: CASSTEAGRFNEQFF
V gene: TRBV28; D gene: TRBD2; clone size: -; J gene: TRBJ2-5; CDR3 DNA: TGTGCCAGCAGTTCCCGACTAGCGGGGGAGGTGGAGACCCAGTACTTC; CDR3 protein: CASSSRLAGEVETQYF
V gene: TRBV6-1; D gene: -; clone size: -; J gene: TRBJ2-3; CDR3 DNA: TGTGCCAGCAGTCTAATCACCGACGCAGGTATTACGCAGTATTTT; CDR3 protein: CASSLITDAGITQYF
V gene: TRBV5-5; D gene: TRBD1; clone size: -; J gene: TRBJ1-3; CDR3 DNA: TGTGCCAGCAGCTCTTCGAGTACAGGGGTATCTGGAAACACCATATATTTT; CDR3 protein: CASSSSSTGVSGNTIYF
V gene: TRBV6-1; D gene: -; clone size: once; J gene: TRBJ1-5; CDR3 DNA: TGTGCCAGCACTCGACATTTCAATCAGCCCCAGCATTTT; CDR3 protein: CASTRHFNQPQHF
V gene: TRBV29-1; D gene: -; clone size: -; J gene: TRBJ1-5; CDR3 DNA: TGCAGCGTCAGAAATAGCAATCAGCCCCAGCATTTT; CDR3 protein: CSVRNSNQPQHF
V gene: TRBV19; D gene: TRBD1; clone size: -; J gene: TRBJ2-7; CDR3 DNA: TGTGCCAGTACCGGGACAGGGGAAGCTCGCTCCTACGAGCAGTACTTC; CDR3 protein: CASTGTGEARSYEQYF
V gene: TRBV5-4; D gene: TRBD2; clone size: -; J gene: TRBJ2-3; CDR3 DNA: TGTGCCAGCAGCTTGGAAGCGGGGATAGATACGCAGTATTTT; CDR3 protein: CASSLEAGIDTQYF
V gene: TRBV27; D gene: TRBD2; clone size: few; J gene: TRBJ2-7; CDR3 DNA: TGTGCCAGCAGTTTAAGGGGACGGGGGGGTGTGGGAGAGCAGTACTTC; CDR3 protein: CASSLRGRGGVGEQYF
V gene: TRBV5-1; D gene: -; clone size: once; J gene: TRBJ1-2; CDR3 DNA: TGCGCCAGCAGCCCGGCGGAGGGCAGGGAGAAGGGTGGCTACACCTTC; CDR3 protein: CASSPAEGREKGGYTF
V gene: TRBV30; D gene: -; clone size: once; J gene: TRBJ1-4; CDR3 DNA: TGTGCCTGGAGGGCTCTCGGGTTTCCTAATGAAAAACTGTTTTTT; CDR3 protein: CAWRALGFPNEKLFF
V gene: TRBV4-1; D gene: -; clone size: -; J gene: TRBJ2-7; CDR3 DNA: TGCGCCAGCAGCCAGAGTGGAGGGGTAGGCGAGCAGTACTTC; CDR3 protein: CASSQSGGVGEQYF
V gene: TRBV5-1; D gene: -; clone size: -; J gene: TRBJ1-1; CDR3 DNA: TGCGCCAGCAGCTTTCAGGAGAACACTGAAGCTTTCTTT; CDR3 protein: CASSFQENTEAFF
V gene: TRBV5-1; D gene: -; clone size: -; J gene: TRBJ1-5; CDR3 DNA: TGCGCCAGCAGCTTAGGGGCAGGGGATCAGCCCCAGCATTTT; CDR3 protein: CASSLGAGDQPQHF
V gene: TRBV11-2; D gene: -; clone size: -; J gene: TRBJ1-6; CDR3 DNA: TGTGCCAGCAGCCAGGGTTTTTCACCCCTCCACTTT; CDR3 protein: CASSQGFSPLHF
V gene: TRBV9; D gene: -; clone size: -; J gene: TRBJ1-3; CDR3 DNA: TGTGCCAGCAGCGTCGTTTCTGAGGACACCATATATTTT; CDR3 protein: CASSVVSEDTIYF
V gene: TRBV18; D gene: -; clone size: -; J gene: TRBJ1-4; CDR3 DNA: TGTGCCAGCTCACCGGGGGGGGAAAAACTGTTTTTT; CDR3 protein: CASSPGGEKLFF
V gene: TRBV6-1; D gene: TRBD1; clone size: -; J gene: TRBJ2-2; CDR3 DNA: TGTGCCAGCAGTTTGACAGGGAGAGGGGAGCTGTTTTTT; CDR3 protein: CASSLTGRGELFF
V gene: TRBV11-3; D gene: -; clone size: -; J gene: TRBJ2-5; CDR3 DNA: TGTGCCAGCAGCCCCGGAGGGGCCCAAGAGACCCAGTACTTC; CDR3 protein: CASSPGGAQETQYF
V gene: TRBV9; D gene: TRBD1; clone size: -; J gene: TRBJ1-1; CDR3 DNA: TGTGCCAGCAGCGTAGTGACAGGGGGTGAGTACACTGAAGCTTTCTTT; CDR3 protein: CASSVVTGGEYTEAFF
V gene: TRBV5-1; D gene: TRBD1; clone size: -; J gene: TRBJ2-1; CDR3 DNA: TGCGCCAGCAGCCTGGACAGGGGATTCTACAATGAGCAGTTCTTC; CDR3 protein: CASSLDRGFYNEQFF
V gene: TRBV11-2; D gene: -; clone size: -; J gene: TRBJ2-5; CDR3 DNA: TGTGCCAGCAGCTTATCGGTTAGCGTCCAAGAGACCCAGTACTTC; CDR3 protein: CASSLSVSVQETQYF
V gene: TRBV7-8; D gene: -; clone size: once; J gene: TRBJ1-5; CDR3 DNA: TGTGCCAGCAGCCGCAGACAGTCCAATCAGCCCCAGCATTTT; CDR3 protein: CASSRRQSNQPQHF
V gene: TRBV5-6; D gene: TRBD1; clone size: few; J gene: TRBJ2-2; CDR3 DNA: TGTGCCAGCAGCCAGGGGGCACGGAGGACCGGGGAGCTGTTTTTT; CDR3 protein: CASSQGARRTGELFF
V gene: TRBV15; D gene: -; clone size: -; J gene: TRBJ2-3; CDR3 DNA: TGTGCCACCAGCAGAGATATAGGCACAGATACGCAGTATTTT; CDR3 protein: CATSRDIGTDTQYF
V gene: TRBV7-9; D gene: TRBD1; clone size: -; J gene: TRBJ1-6; CDR3 DNA: TGTGCCAGCAGCCCATCGACAGGGGGCAATTCACCCCTCCACTTT; CDR3 protein: CASSPSTGGNSPLHF
V gene: TRBV27; D gene: TRBD1; clone size: few; J gene: TRBJ2-7; CDR3 DNA: TGTGCCAGCAGTTCGGACAGGAGATTCTACGAGCAGTACTTC; CDR3 protein: CASSSDRRFYEQYF
V gene: TRBV29-1; D gene: -; clone size: -; J gene: TRBJ1-2; CDR3 DNA: TGCAGCGTTGTGGGGGGAGGCTATGGCTACACCTTC; CDR3 protein: CSVVGGGYGYTF
V gene: TRBV30; D gene: TRBD1; clone size: once; J gene: TRBJ1-5; CDR3 DNA: TGTGCCTATACCGGGACAGGAGTCCCCAATCAGCCCCAGCATTTT; CDR3 protein: CAYTGTGVPNQPQHF
V gene: TRBV11-2; D gene: TRBD1; clone size: few; J gene: TRBJ1-1; CDR3 DNA: TGTGCCAGCAGCGCACAGGGGTGGAACACTGAAGCTTTCTTT; CDR3 protein: CASSAQGWNTEAFF
V gene: TRBV7-2; D gene: TRBD2; clone size: -; J gene: TRBJ2-5; CDR3 DNA: TGTGCCAGCAGCCCTTCGGTGTCTAGCGGGGGGCAAGAGACCCAGTACTTC; CDR3 protein: CASSPSVSSGGQETQYF
V gene: TRBV27; D gene: -; clone size: -; J gene: TRBJ1-1; CDR3 DNA: TGTGCCAGCAGTTTATCGTCCTCAACACCCACTGAAGCTTTCTTT; CDR3 protein: CASSLSSSTPTEAFF
V gene: TRBV6-5; D gene: -; clone size: -; J gene: TRBJ2-7; CDR3 DNA: TGTGCCAGCCCCCATCGGGACATCATATACGAGCAGTACTTC; CDR3 protein: CASPHRDIIYEQYF
V gene: TRBV10-3; D gene: -; clone size: -; J gene: TRBJ2-7; CDR3 DNA: TGTGCCATCAGTGTAAGTGGCTCTGAGGTTCGCGAGCAGTACTTC; CDR3 protein: CAISVSGSEVREQYF
V gene: TRBV2; D gene: -; clone size: once; J gene: TRBJ1-6; CDR3 DNA: TGTGCCAGCAGGGTAAGACATTCCGATTCACCCCTCCACTTT; CDR3 protein: CASRVRHSDSPLHF
V gene: TRBV5-4; D gene: -; clone size: -; J gene: TRBJ2-1; CDR3 DNA: TGTGCCAGCAGCAAGGCGGGTTCCTACAATGAGCAGTTCTTC; CDR3 protein: CASSKAGSYNEQFF
V gene: TRBV5-1; D gene: TRBD1; clone size: -; J gene: TRBJ1-6; CDR3 DNA: TGCGCCAGCGGCTTGATGCAGGGGGCAGTGGGTTCACCCCTCCACTTT; CDR3 protein: CASGLMQGAVGSPLHF
V gene: TRBV6-1; D gene: -; clone size: -; J gene: TRBJ1-6; CDR3 DNA: TGTGCCAGCAGTGACCTAAATAATTCACCCCTCCACTTT; CDR3 protein: CASSDLNNSPLHF
V gene: TRBV18; D gene: -; clone size: -; J gene: TRBJ2-2; CDR3 DNA: TGTGCCAGCTCCAACCGCGGAGGGAACGCACTCAACACCGGGGAGCTGTCTTTT; CDR3 protein: CASSNRGGNALNTGELSF
V gene: TRBV5-1; D gene: -; clone size: -; J gene: TRBJ2-2; CDR3 DNA: TGCGCCAGCAGCTTGCGGGATCAAACCGGGGAGCTGTTTTTT; CDR3 protein: CASSLRDQTGELFF
V gene: TRBV27; D gene: -; clone size: -; J gene: TRBJ2-1; CDR3 DNA: TGTGCCAGCAGTTCAGCGGGCAAGCAGTTCTTC; CDR3 protein: CASSSAGKQFF
V gene: TRBV27; D gene: -; clone size: -; J gene: TRBJ1-1; CDR3 DNA: TGTGCCAGCAGTTCCTCTTTGGGCAGGGAAGCTTTCTTT; CDR3 protein: CASSSSLGREAFF
V gene: TRBV7-9; D gene: TRBD1; clone size: few; J gene: TRBJ2-7; CDR3 DNA: TGTGCCAGCAGCCCAGAGAGGACAGGCCCTTACGAGCAGTACTTC; CDR3 protein: CASSPERTGPYEQYF
V gene: TRBV5-4; D gene: TRBD1; clone size: -; J gene: TRBJ2-1; CDR3 DNA: TGTGCCAGCAGCTTGCGGCAGGGACAGGGGGGACATGAGCAGTTCTTC; CDR3 protein: CASSLRQGQGGHEQFF